A single T cell receptor (beta chain) is shown here with its context. This specimen belongs to a study of CD8 T cells in Susac syndrome. Reverse transcription of roughly 0.5 to 1 ug RNA was performed with random hexamers. One entry per CDR3 protein, called by TCRdb with MiXCR from the immunoSEQ multiplex PCR reads. This table has 90,000 to 110,000 distinct CDR3 sequences, 90% to 98% appearing once. Trimming cost V 4 bases and J 0 bases, with 1 base left between them. The CDR3 is made up of 12 amino acids. The receptor was derived from a human donor in good health. Sequenced: CD4+ T cells from PBMCs. V usage is TRBV12-3 or TRBV12-4 and J usage is TRBJ1-3; D call uncertain. The CDR3 nucleotides are TGTGCCAGCAGTTACTCTGGAAACACCATATATTTT. It specifies CASSYSGNTIYF.